The 4 T cell receptor beta chains presented below share a single source sample, sequenced in a study of cytomegalovirus exposure and HLA in healthy donors. In the PCR, 60 Vbeta and 13 Jbeta primers were used. Data came from immunoSEQ multiplex PCR; TCRdb stores just in-frame clones and leaves some out. The sample lists 110,000 to 150,000 clones, about 75% occurring once. Sequenced: PBMCs. Receptors were obtained from a woman under 40 in good health and CMV-seronegative.

The chain uses TRBV11-2 and TRBJ2-7; D is ambiguous. CDR3 length: 14 amino acids. Germline assignment: CDR1 SGHAT and CDR2 FQNNGV. V lost 6 bases to trimming and J lost 2 bases, with 14 bases between them. The CDR3 nucleotides read TGTGCCAGCAGGACTTCCACGGGTACCTACGAGCAGTACTTC. Translated: CASRTSTGTYEQYF. Full variable domain (remainder filled in from reference TRBV11-2 and TRBJ2-7): EAGVAQSPRYKIIEKRQSVAFWCNPISGHATLYWYQQILGQGPKLLIQFQNNGVVDDSQLPKDRFSAERLKGVDSTLKIQPAKLEDSAVYLCASRTSTGTYEQYFGPGTRLTVT.

The chain recombines TRBV18 with TRBJ2-3; D gene ambiguous. CDR1 and CDR2 from the germline V gene are KGHSH and LQKENI. Trimming left V 6 bases short and J 4 bases short, with 14 bases between. The CDR3 length is 14 residues. CDR3 residues: CASSPPGFPDTQYF. For the CDR3, the DNA is TGTGCCAGCTCTCCGCCGGGTTTTCCAGATACGCAGTATTTT.

The gene calls are TRBV5-5 and TRBJ1-5; D gene uncertain. The CDR3 has 15 amino acids. Germline lookup yields CDR1 SGHKS and CDR2 YYEKEE (reference sequence). V lost 0 bases, J lost 4 bases, and 11 bases lay in between. Written as DNA, the CDR3 is TGTGCCAGCAGCTTGGGAGCAATCCCTAATCAGCCCCAGCATTTT. This translates into CASSLGAIPNQPQHF. Full variable domain (remainder filled in from reference TRBV5-5 and TRBJ1-5): DAGVTQSPTHLIKTRGQQVTLRCSPISGHKSVSWYQQVLGQGPQFIFQYYEKEERGRGNFPDRFSARQFPNYSSELNVNALLLGDSALYLCASSLGAIPNQPQHFGDGTRLSIL.

The V call is TRBV2, the J call TRBJ1-1; the match to TRBD1 covers 7 bases. Germline assignment: CDR1 SNHLY and CDR2 FYNNEI. The CDR3 extends over 13 amino acids. J gave up 1 base and V 8 bases, and 4 bases lay outside the gene matches. CDR3 protein: CASGRTGNTEAFF. CDR3 coding DNA: TGTGCCAGCGGGCGGACAGGGAACACTGAAGCTTTCTTT.